This T cell receptor (beta chain) is from a study of STAT5B mutations in CD4+ large granular lymphocyte leukemia. General study results and limits: About 25% of private leukemic clonotypes occurred rarely in other patients' non-leukemic repertoires. Compared with healthy controls (2/35), patient top clones favored TRBV06 (8/27).

The CDR3 is 13 amino acids. The ends lost 4 bases at V and 4 bases at J; junction bases unmatched: 1. Germline CDR1 reads SNHLY; CDR2 reads FYNNEI. Sequencing used immunoSEQ multiplex PCR; TCRdb keeps in-frame clones, though not all of them. This table holds 7,000 to 10,000 clones, 76% found once. For this clone: Its antigen is not identified.

The V gene is TRBV2, the J gene TRBJ2-1; 7 nucleotides align to TRBD1. Sample: PBMCs. The clonotype originates from a woman aged 60-75 years with CD4+ T-cell large granular lymphocyte leukemia. The CDR3 coding sequence is TGTGCCAGCAGTGGGGACAGATACAATGAGCAGTTCTTC. Its translation is CASSGDRYNEQFF.